This T cell receptor beta chain came from a study of CD8 T cells in ankylosing spondylitis. Findings and limits, study-wide: Disease-linked clones had a CD8+ phenotype and relatively low frequency in peripheral blood. Significant enrichment of disease-linked clones was reported in matched ankylosing spondylitis synovial fluid.

With regard to this clonotype: Its antigen is currently unknown.

Quantitative molecular-barcoded 5'-RACE generated the TCR beta libraries. TCRdb itself ran the 5' RACE reads through MiXCR, one entry per CDR3 protein. This table has about 250,000 distinct CDR3 sequences, 30% to 35% appearing once. This CDR3 is built from 12 residues. Germline CDR1 and CDR2: DFQATT and SNEGSKA (reference sequence). Trimming left V 6 bases short and J 6 bases short, with 15 bases between. The V call is TRBV20-1, the J call TRBJ2-7, with D perhaps assigned TRBD1 or TRBD2 (6 bases each). Material for sequencing was blood, either unsorted or a sorted T cell fraction (not recorded which). This clonotype was obtained from a male donor with ankylosing spondylitis or in good health (not recorded which). CDR3 nucleotide sequence: TGCAGTGCGCCAACGGGGGCAGGCGAGCAGTACTTC. Its protein product is CSAPTGAGEQYF.